These 32 T cell receptor beta chains were all obtained from the same sample, sequenced in a study of cytomegalovirus exposure and HLA in healthy donors. The primer mix had 60 Vbeta and 13 Jbeta primers. Profiling relied on immunoSEQ multiplex PCR, and the TCRdb table lists in-frame clones only, not all of them. There are 150,000 to 200,000 clones in the sample; 60% to 80% occur only once, and approximately 15% lies in the top ten. Sequencing was performed on PBMCs. Receptors originate from a woman aged 40 to 55 in good health and CMV-seronegative.

The rearrangement links TRBV6-6 to TRBJ1-5, with D maybe TRBD1 (6 bases). This CDR3 is built from 15 residues. Germline V CDR1 and CDR2: MNHNY, SVGAGI (reference sequence). As DNA, the CDR3 is TGTGCGGCCGGCGGGGGCCTCGAAGGCAATCAGCCCCAGCATTTT. Translated, it gives CAAGGGLEGNQPQHF.

The chain couples TRBV15 to TRBJ2-5, with 8 bases aligning to TRBD2. The V gene's germline CDR1 is LNHNV and CDR2 YYDKDF (reference sequence). The CDR3 is 15 amino acids. V dropped 2 bases and J dropped 5; count of bases not matched to a gene: 7. CDR3 nucleotides: TGTGCCACCAGCAGACCAGCGGGAGTTGGGGAGACCCAGTACTTC. It encodes CATSRPAGVGETQYF.

This chain joins TRBV27 and TRBJ2-1; weak D call: TRBD1 (6 bases). V lost 10 bases and J 9 bases, leaving 28 bases between the germline ends. CDR3 length equals 16 residues. Germline V gene sequence: CDR1 MNHEY, CDR2 SMNVEV (reference sequence). The CDR3 DNA follows: TGTGCCACCGGGAAATTAGGGACATCGAGAGTCGGTGAGCAGTTCTTC. This codes for CATGKLGTSRVGEQFF.

The chain recombines TRBV10-3 with TRBJ2-7; TRBD1 might be the D (5 bases). The CDR3 is made up of 17 amino acids. Trimming stripped 2 bases from V and 3 bases from J, with 20 bases between. CDR1 ENHRY and CDR2 SYGVKD come from the germline V gene. This CDR3 is CAISERKQALTNYEQYF. The CDR3 DNA is TGTGCCATCAGTGAGCGCAAACAGGCTTTAACAAACTACGAGCAGTACTTC.

V is TRBV29-1 and J is TRBJ1-1; possible D gene TRBD1, 5 bases. V gave up 3 bases and J gave up 2 bases, with 16 bases separating them. Germline CDR1 SQVTM, CDR2 ANQGSEA. The CDR3 is 15 amino acids. Here the CDR3 reads CSVDFGGHLNTEAFF. CDR3 coding DNA: TGCAGCGTTGATTTTGGCGGACACCTAAACACTGAAGCTTTCTTT.

The chain has TRBV10-3 and TRBJ2-1; 10 positions agree with TRBD1. Germline CDR1 and CDR2: ENHRY and SYGVKD. CDR3 length: 16 residues. With 4 bases clipped from V and 2 bases from J, the junction kept 5 bases outside the gene matches. CDR3: CAISVGTGVPYNEQFF. CDR3 coding DNA: TGTGCCATCAGTGTAGGGACAGGGGTCCCCTACAATGAGCAGTTCTTC.

The rearrangement uses TRBV11-1 and TRBJ2-7; 10 bases map to TRBD2. The V segment lost 5 bases and the J segment 7 bases; nucleotides outside the gene matches: 8. The CDR3 contains 14 residues. Germline CDR1 reads SGHAT; CDR2 reads FQDESV (reference sequence). The CDR3 coding sequence is TGTGCCAGCAGCCCAGCGGGAGGGTCAAGGGAGCAGTACTTC. Its translation is CASSPAGGSREQYF.

In the case of this clone: Other DNA sequences in this sample translate to the same CDR3. The rearrangement joins TRBV5-1 to TRBJ1-1; 8 bases match TRBD1. The CDR3 totals 15 residues. V was clipped by 2 bases and J by 4 bases; unmatched bases: 7. Germline lookup yields CDR1 SGHRS and CDR2 YFSETQ. The CDR3, as DNA: TGCGCCAGCAGCTTAGGACAGGGAGGGGGCACTGAAGCTTTCTTT. Translation: CASSLGQGGGTEAFF.

The rearrangement links TRBV7-2 to TRBJ2-5; 12 bases align to TRBD2. Losses at the gene ends were 4 bases for V and 9 bases for J; bases not matched to a gene: 9. The length of the CDR3 is 15 residues. The V gene's germline CDR1 is SGHTA and CDR2 FQGNSA. The CDR3 DNA reads TGTGCCAGCAGCTACACTAGCGGGGGGTTTGTAGCCCAGTACTTC. It specifies CASSYTSGGFVAQYF.

The chain combines TRBV28 with TRBJ2-2; no firm D call. Germline assignment: CDR1 MDHEN and CDR2 SYDVKM. The V end lost 9 bases, the J end lost 0 bases, and 8 bases lay between the germline ends. This CDR3 has 13 residues. The CDR3 is CASSTPNTGELFF. CDR3 DNA: TGTGCCAGTTCGACACCGAACACCGGGGAGCTGTTTTTT.

The rearrangement uses TRBV7-2 and TRBJ2-5, with 12 bases matching TRBD2. This CDR3 has 17 amino acids. Germline V gene sequence: CDR1 SGHTA, CDR2 FQGNSA. J lost 4 bases, V lost 1 base, and 7 bases had no gene match. The CDR3, as DNA: TGTGCCAGCAGCTTAGTTGCTAGCGGGGGGGGGCGAGAGACCCAGTACTTC. Amino acids: CASSLVASGGGRETQYF.

The V and J genes are TRBV7-3 and TRBJ2-5; 10 nucleotides line up with TRBD1. The CDR3 totals 15 residues. From germline, CDR1 is SGHTA and CDR2 FQGTGA. With 5 bases clipped from V and 2 bases from J, the junction kept 5 bases outside the gene matches. The CDR3 region is CASSPGTGVQETQYF. In DNA, the CDR3 is TGTGCCAGCAGCCCGGGGACAGGGGTTCAAGAGACCCAGTACTTC. Full variable domain (rest looked up from reference TRBV7-3 and TRBJ2-5): GAGVSQTPSNKVTEKGKYVELRCDPISGHTALYWYRQSLGQGPEFLIYFQGTGAADDSGLPNDRFFAVRPEGSVSTLKIQRTERGDSAVYLCASSPGTGVQETQYFGPGTRLLVL.

The J gene is TRBJ1-1, the V gene TRBV7-9, with D perhaps matching TRBD1 (5 bases). Trimming stripped 0 bases from V and 3 bases from J, with 14 bases between. The CDR3 is 16 residues long. The V gene's germline CDR1 is SEHNR and CDR2 FQNEAQ (reference sequence). CDR3 coding DNA: TGTGCCAGCAGCTTAGCGCGGCGGGACTGGGACACTGAAGCTTTCTTT. This sequence encodes CASSLARRDWDTEAFF.

There are a few counts of this clone. The junction does not match germline at one end; this may be a read error. V is TRBV5-4 and J is TRBJ2-4; 7 positions agree with TRBD1. The germline V gene has CDR1 SGHNT and CDR2 YYREEE (reference sequence). This CDR3 spans 15 amino acids. CDR3 nucleotide sequence: TGTGCCAGCAGCTTGGGGGGGACAGACAAAAACAGTCAGTACTTC. Its translation is CASSLGGTDKNSQYF.

The rearrangement uses TRBV19 and TRBJ2-3, with D perhaps TRBD2 (6 bases). The CDR3 runs to 14 residues. Per the germline V gene, CDR1 is LNHDA and CDR2 is SQIVND (reference sequence). V dropped 1 base and J dropped 7 bases, with 12 bases sitting between them. CDR3 residues: CASSIVQRGNTQYF. CDR3 nucleotide sequence: TGTGCCAGTAGTATAGTGCAGCGCGGGAATACGCAGTATTTT.

This clone has only one observation. The chain couples TRBV28 to TRBJ2-1; perhaps TRBD2 as D (5 bases). There are 15 residues in the CDR3. Trimming cost V 6 bases and J 4 bases, with 16 bases left between them. Germline loops: CDR1 MDHEN, CDR2 SYDVKM. The CDR3 DNA follows: TGTGCCAGCAGCCACTCGAGCGGAAGTTACAATGAGCAGTTCTTC. It encodes CASSHSSGSYNEQFF. The whole variable domain, filled in from reference TRBV28 and TRBJ2-1, reads DVKVTQSSRYLVKRTGEKVFLECVQDMDHENMFWYRQDPGLGLRLIYFSYDVKMKEKGDIPEGYSVSREKKERFSLILESASTNQTSMYLCASSHSSGSYNEQFFGPGTRLTVL.

The chain joins TRBV28 to TRBJ1-2, with a tentative D call TRBD1 (5 bases). This CDR3 is 13 amino acids long. CDR1 and CDR2 from the germline V gene are MDHEN and SYDVKM. V lost 3 bases to trimming and J lost 5 bases, with 10 bases between them. The CDR3 sequence: CASSLGTDYGYTF. The CDR3 DNA follows: TGTGCCAGCAGTTTGGGGACTGATTATGGCTACACCTTC.

V and J are TRBV28 and TRBJ1-2; D unclear. The CDR3 contains 14 residues. The V end lost 2 bases, the J end lost 4 bases, and 11 bases lay between the germline ends. In germline, CDR1 is MDHEN, CDR2 SYDVKM. CDR3 nucleotides: TGTGCCAGCAGTTTAAGGGAGGTCAGCTATGGCTACACCTTC. This encodes CASSLREVSYGYTF.

V is TRBV4-1 and J is TRBJ1-1; 7 bases align to TRBD1. Per germline, CDR1 MGHRA and CDR2 YSYEKL. There are 14 residues in the CDR3. The J segment lost 6 bases and the V segment lost 0 bases, leaving 4 bases of the junction unmatched. The CDR3 reads CASSQEDRRAEAFF. As DNA, the CDR3 is TGCGCCAGCAGCCAAGAGGACAGGAGGGCTGAAGCTTTCTTT.

The chain carries TRBV7-2 and TRBJ2-3; possibly TRBD2 for D (7 bases). Germline-derived CDR1 and CDR2 are SGHTA and FQGNSA. Trimming took off 1 base at V and 6 bases at J, with 14 bases between the two ends. The CDR3 has 15 residues. CDR3 nucleotide sequence: TGTGCCAGCAGCTTAGTCCGGGGGGCAGGGGATACGCAGTATTTT. This gives the protein CASSLVRGAGDTQYF.

J is TRBJ2-3 and V is TRBV19, with 7 nucleotides matching TRBD2. J gave up 0 bases and V 4 bases, and 7 bases lay outside the gene matches. This CDR3 has 16 residues. From germline, CDR1 is LNHDA and CDR2 SQIVND (reference sequence). CDR3 DNA: TGTGCCAGTAGTAGGGAGGGCCGGAAAAGCACAGATACGCAGTATTTT. Protein: CASSREGRKSTDTQYF.

The J gene is TRBJ1-1, the V gene TRBV6-6, with D uncertain. Germline loops: CDR1 MNHNY, CDR2 SVGAGI (reference sequence). V lost 4 bases and J 0 bases, leaving 9 bases between the germline ends. This CDR3 has 14 residues. CDR3 in amino acids: CASSLQLVNTEAFF. In DNA form, the CDR3 reads TGTGCCAGCAGTTTACAGTTAGTGAACACTGAAGCTTTCTTT.

The table lists this clone with a few counts. The chain recombines TRBV6-1 with TRBJ2-1; 9 positions agree with TRBD1. This CDR3 comprises 14 residues. The V and J ends lost 2 bases and 5 bases, in that order; junction bases with no gene match: 1. Germline V gene lookup returns CDR1 MNHNS and CDR2 SASEGT. Written as DNA, the CDR3 is TGTGCCAGCAGTGAAAGGACAGGGGACAATGAGCAGTTCTTC. Translating gives CASSERTGDNEQFF.

This chain joins TRBV4-3 and TRBJ1-2, with TRBD1 identical over 7 bases. This CDR3 is built from 11 residues. Germline V lookup: CDR1 LGHNA, CDR2 YSLEER. V trimming: 3 bases; J trimming: 11 bases; junction bases outside the gene matches: 3. CDR3: CASSHDRVYTF. The CDR3 bases are TGCGCCAGCAGCCATGACAGGGTTTACACCTTC.

The V gene is TRBV27, the J gene TRBJ2-7, with D perhaps matching TRBD1 (5 bases). V was pared by 0 bases and J by 5 bases, with 17 bases between. The CDR3 runs to 16 residues. The germline V gene encodes CDR1 MNHEY and CDR2 SMNVEV (reference sequence). The CDR3 is CASSLSEDTFLDEQYF. The DNA of the CDR3 is TGTGCCAGCAGTTTATCAGAGGACACATTTCTCGACGAGCAGTACTTC.

The chain carries TRBV7-2 and TRBJ1-1, with D perhaps matching TRBD1 (6 bases). The CDR3 consists of 14 residues. Per germline, CDR1 SGHTA and CDR2 FQGNSA. V was pared by 4 bases and J by 4 bases, with 13 bases between. CDR3 region: CASSSYRESTEAFF. CDR3 coding DNA: TGTGCCAGCAGCTCCTACAGGGAGTCCACTGAAGCTTTCTTT.

The chain recombines TRBV28 with TRBJ1-1, with 9 bases aligning to TRBD1. CDR3 length: 13 residues. With V trimmed by 9 bases and J by 6 bases, 8 bases remained unmatched. Germline lookup yields CDR1 MDHEN and CDR2 SYDVKM. Here the CDR3 DNA reads TGTGCCAGACAGGGGGCGCGGATGGCTGAAGCTTTCTTT. Protein sequence: CARQGARMAEAFF. Supplemented by reference TRBV28 and TRBJ1-1, the full variable domain reads DVKVTQSSRYLVKRTGEKVFLECVQDMDHENMFWYRQDPGLGLRLIYFSYDVKMKEKGDIPEGYSVSREKKERFSLILESASTNQTSMYLCARQGARMAEAFFGQGTRLTVV.

The CDR3 region is CASSQDRDRGYYGYTF. In DNA, the CDR3 is TGCGCCAGCAGCCAAGATAGGGACAGGGGATACTATGGCTACACCTTC. The rearrangement links TRBV4-3 to TRBJ1-2, with 10 bases that match TRBD1. This CDR3 spans 16 amino acids. V dropped 0 bases and J dropped 3; count of bases not matched to a gene: 4. Germline assignment: CDR1 LGHNA and CDR2 YSLEER.

The CDR3 protein is CASSPSTGRGEKLFF. The CDR3 bases are TGCGCCAGCAGCCCTTCGACAGGGCGAGGCGAAAAACTGTTTTTT. The V call is TRBV4-1, the J call TRBJ1-4; TRBD1 agrees at 7 bases. V lost 4 bases to trimming and J lost 8 bases; unmatched junction nucleotides: 10. The CDR3 has 15 amino acids. Germline V gene data show CDR1 as MGHRA and CDR2 as YSYEKL.

This clone was recorded a few times. Written as DNA, the CDR3 is TGCGCCAGCAGCGCCCGGGACGGACTAAACACTGAAGCTTTCTTT. It translates to CASSARDGLNTEAFF. The genes are TRBV5-1 and TRBJ1-1; D is perhaps TRBD1 (5 bases). CDR3 length: 15 residues. V shed 4 bases and J shed 2 bases, with 15 bases lying between them. Germline V gene sequence: CDR1 SGHRS, CDR2 YFSETQ.

This chain uses TRBV9 with TRBJ2-2; 10 bases match TRBD2. V lost 0 bases and J lost 4; bases outside the gene matches: 6. From germline, CDR1 is SGDLS and CDR2 YYNGEE. CDR3 length equals 17 residues. This CDR3 is CASSVGLAGAITGELFF. For the CDR3, the DNA is TGTGCCAGCAGCGTAGGTCTAGCGGGGGCTATCACCGGGGAGCTGTTTTTT.

CDR3: CANPKQSSYEQYF. CDR3 nucleotide sequence: TGTGCCAACCCTAAACAGTCCTCCTACGAGCAGTACTTC. The chain links TRBV27 to TRBJ2-7; D gene unclear. The CDR3 totals 13 residues. V was clipped by 10 bases and J by 0 bases, with 13 bases between them. CDR1 and CDR2 from the germline V gene are MNHEY and SMNVEV (reference sequence).